The TCR beta chain under discussion was sequenced for a study of blood T cells in healthy people across ages. Regarding the study as a whole: Measured against age, TCR beta diversity per million T cells decreased in a roughly linear manner. Versus aged donors, long-lived donors had higher diversity and more naive CD4+ cells.

Each individual donor underwent a draw of approximately 10 milliliters of peripheral blood. Germline-derived CDR1 and CDR2 are MNHEY and SMNVEV (reference sequence). The V end was cut by 0 bases, the J end by 3 bases, with 30 bases between. The CDR3 loop spans 21 amino acids. Of note for this clonotype: The antigen remains undetermined.

A second PCR of roughly 6 to 12 cycles used a sample-barcoded 5' primer and a J-beta primer mix. Each TCR beta cDNA got a 12-nucleotide random molecular identifier. Via MiXCR, TCRdb re-called the 5' RACE reads, giving one row per CDR3 protein. The data contain about 1.6 million distinct CDR3 sequences, around 35% of them singletons. The gene calls are TRBV27 and TRBJ2-7; D call uncertain. Sequenced material: blood. The sequence was collected from a woman aged 30 to 39 in good health. The CDR3: CASSLSYLSSRRFLNIYEQYF. DNA for the CDR3: TGTGCCAGCAGTTTATCCTATTTATCCTCTCGCCGATTCCTTAACATCTACGAGCAGTACTTC.